This T cell receptor beta chain derives from a study of neurological immune-mediated disorders. cDNA was made by 5'RACE with 10-nucleotide random UMIs. MiXCR, run by TCRdb on the 5' RACE reads, gives a single entry per CDR3 protein. The sample records under 60,000 distinct CDR3 sequences, 10% being singletons. This clonotype was recorded at least ten times. The ends lost 7 bases at V and 0 bases at J; junction bases unmatched: 1. The CDR3 covers 13 residues. Germline V gene lookup returns CDR1 SGHRS and CDR2 YFSETQ. The rearrangement joins TRBV5-1 to TRBJ2-5; 9 nucleotides agree with TRBD2. Specimen: PBMCs. The receptor was isolated from a middle-aged woman with HTLV-1-associated myelopathy (HAM/TSP). The CDR3: CASAGGDQETQYF. DNA for the CDR3: TGCGCCAGCGCGGGGGGGGACCAAGAGACCCAGTACTTC.